This TCR beta chain was obtained from a study of T cell changes during pregnancy in multiple sclerosis. V shed 5 bases and J 2 bases; nucleotides not matched to a gene: 3. There are 14 residues in the CDR3. CDR1 SEHNR and CDR2 FQNEAQ come from the germline V gene (reference sequence). Profiled with immunoSEQ multiplex PCR; TCRdb holds only in-frame clones, not every one. This sample has 78,000 or so clones, with about 91% found just once. The rearrangement links TRBV7-9 to TRBJ1-1; 9 positions match TRBD1. The TCR sequence derives from a female donor with multiple sclerosis, enrolled in a pregnancy study. The material sequenced was peripheral blood, taken before pregnancy. The CDR3 DNA is TGTGCCAGCAGCCGGGGACAGGGAAACACTGAAGCTTTCTTT. It yields the protein CASSRGQGNTEAFF.